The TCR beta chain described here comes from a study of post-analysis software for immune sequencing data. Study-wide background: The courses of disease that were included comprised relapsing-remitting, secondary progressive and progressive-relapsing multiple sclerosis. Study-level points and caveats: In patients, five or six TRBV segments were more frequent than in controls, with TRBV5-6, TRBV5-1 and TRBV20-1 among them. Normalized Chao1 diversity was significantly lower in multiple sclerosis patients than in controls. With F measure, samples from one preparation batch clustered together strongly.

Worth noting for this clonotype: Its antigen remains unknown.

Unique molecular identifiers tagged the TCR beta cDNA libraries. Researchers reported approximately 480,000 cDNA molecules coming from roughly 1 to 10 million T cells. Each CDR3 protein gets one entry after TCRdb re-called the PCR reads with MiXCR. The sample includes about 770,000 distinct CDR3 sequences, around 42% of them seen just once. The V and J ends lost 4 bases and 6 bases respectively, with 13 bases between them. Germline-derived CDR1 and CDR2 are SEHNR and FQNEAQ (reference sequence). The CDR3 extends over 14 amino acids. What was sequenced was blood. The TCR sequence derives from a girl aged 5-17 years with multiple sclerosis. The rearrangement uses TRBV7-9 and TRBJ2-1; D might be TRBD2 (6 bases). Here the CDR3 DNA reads TGTGCCAGCAGCTACCCGGGACTCTCCAATGAGCAGTTCTTC. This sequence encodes CASSYPGLSNEQFF.